This TCR beta chain was sequenced during a study of OX40 agonist ivuxolimab in advanced cancers. On the study more broadly: Ivuxolimab is a fully human IgG2 antibody that activates OX40 (CD134). Intravenous ivuxolimab at 0.01 to 10 mg/kg was given to patients every 2 weeks. Hepatocellular carcinoma, melanoma, renal cell or head and neck cancer was diagnosed in the dose-escalation patients.

The data were produced by immunoSEQ multiplex PCR, yet TCRdb's version contains in-frame clones alone and is incomplete. The sample yields 40,000 to 55,000 clones, around nine tenths seen once. This clone has just a few counts. The source of this sequence is an adult with an advanced solid tumor such as melanoma, head and neck, liver or kidney cancer. The sample in question was CD4+ or CD8+ T cells sorted from blood, obtained in a trial of the OX40 agonist ivuxolimab.

The CDR3 loop reads CASSSPGVSYEQYF. DNA of the CDR3: TGTGCCAGCAGCTCCCCGGGAGTCTCCTACGAGCAGTACTTC. This chain uses TRBV7-6 with TRBJ2-7; D is possibly TRBD2 (6 bases). There are 14 residues in the CDR3. Germline CDR1 and CDR2: SGHVS and FNYEAQ. The V end lost 4 bases, the J end lost 0 bases, and 10 bases lay between the germline ends.